This TCR beta chain emerged from a study of T cell changes during pregnancy in multiple sclerosis (dated by TCRdb to between 2018 and 2021). In terms of the full investigation: Changes in the T cell repertoire over the course of pregnancy were examined in this study in women with multiple sclerosis.

The library was produced with the immunoSEQ multiplex PCR assay. Held by TCRdb, this immuneACCESS table contains in-frame sequences only and omits some clones. Under half of the omission traces to an unresolved V gene where checked; the cause of the rest is unknown. Counted in this sample were tens of thousands of clones; about 91% of them appeared once. Approximately 0.8% of the sample is in the top ten clones. This clone has only one observation. What this receptor recognizes is not known. Base quality data are lacking; no much larger clone is found one base away. Trimming takes 2 bases off V and 10 bases off J; junction bases not matched to a gene: 4. Sequences MNHEY (CDR1) and SMNVEV (CDR2) are obtained from the germline V gene (reference sequence). The CDR3 spans 14 residues, from the cysteine through the phenylalanine. Only the CDR3 DNA is retained, 42 bases long and in frame from the first base.

The receptor chain draws on TRBV27 and TRBJ1-6; the junction holds 8 bases that match TRBD1. Specimen: CD4+ T cells from peripheral blood mononuclear cells, collected in the first trimester of pregnancy. This receptor was taken from a female donor with multiple sclerosis, enrolled in a pregnancy study. The DNA sequence is as follows: TGTGCCAGCAGTTTAGACAGGGGAGGATCACCCCTCCACTTT. This is translated as CASSLDRGGSPLHF.